Listed here are 4 T cell receptor beta chains from one sample, sequenced in a study of beta chain features in type 1 diabetes. Expressed TCRB transcripts were sequenced after all isolated RNA was converted to cDNA. The protocol was immunoSEQ multiplex PCR, while the TCRdb copy is restricted to in-frame clones and leaves out a portion. This sample yields around 70,000 clones, of which about 48% are seen a single time; 0.65% to 0.9% belongs to the top ten. Their antigens remain unidentified. Study-level results: Among all four CD4+ subsets, Type 1 diabetes patients had TCRB CDR3s that were moderately but significantly shorter.

Source material: central memory CD4+ T cells from blood. Every receptor here comes from a young man with type 1 diabetes.

The rearrangement uses TRBV2 and TRBJ1-6; D might be TRBD1 (5 bases). The CDR3 length is 13 residues. CDR1 is SNHLY and CDR2 is FYNNEI in the germline V gene. Trimming cost V 7 bases and J 8 bases, with 12 bases left between them. This CDR3 reads CASMGTGDSPLHF. CDR3 in DNA: TGTGCCAGCATGGGAACGGGGGATTCACCCCTCCACTTT.

This chain joins TRBV5-1 and TRBJ2-5; TRBD2 might be the D (6 bases). The germline gives CDR1 SGHRS, CDR2 YFSETQ. The CDR3 covers 14 residues. V lost 0 bases and J 4 bases, leaving 10 bases between the germline ends. CDR3 sequence (DNA): TGCGCCAGCAGCTTGGGACTAGAAGGAGAGACCCAGTACTTC. As protein: CASSLGLEGETQYF.

The table lists this clone with many counts. The rearrangement joins TRBV4-2 to TRBJ1-1, with TRBD1 as a possible D gene (5 bases). The CDR3 extends over 14 amino acids. The V gene's germline CDR1 is LGHNA and CDR2 YNFKEQ. V dropped 4 bases and J dropped 5 bases, with 14 bases sitting between them. This CDR3 is CASSLPGLETEAFF. CDR3 DNA: TGTGCCAGCAGCCTTCCGGGACTAGAGACTGAAGCTTTCTTT.

V and J are TRBV30 and TRBJ1-5, with D perhaps matching TRBD1 (6 bases). The CDR3 extends over 15 amino acids. Germline assignment: CDR1 GTSNPN and CDR2 SVGIG (reference sequence). Deletions cut 5 bases from V and 2 bases from J, with 16 bases between. This CDR3 is CAWDRNMNGNQPQHF. In nucleotides, the CDR3 is TGTGCCTGGGACAGGAATATGAACGGCAATCAGCCCCAGCATTTT.